This TCR beta chain is from a study of follicular helper T cells after annual influenza vaccination. Trimming removed 4 bases from V and 1 base from J, with 13 bases in between. CDR3 length equals 15 residues. Germline CDR1 and CDR2: SGHNT and YYREEE (reference sequence). TCRB was sequenced at Survey level resolution. Assay: immunoSEQ multiplex PCR; the TCRdb copy retains only in-frame clones and omits some. This table holds about 4,200 clones, almost 85% found once. In the case of this clone: The target antigen is unknown.

Documented time point: 2015-2016 season, 7 days after influenza vaccination. Excluded were substance abuse, HIV/AIDS, active cancer, immunomodulatory drugs and active illness. Study findings and constraints: ICOS-CD38- cTfh most often held earlier Day 7 ICOS+CD38+ clones.

The rearrangement uses TRBV5-4 and TRBJ2-3; D is ambiguous. The sequencing here drew on CXCR5+ CD38- circulating T follicular helper cells from blood, taken 7 days after influenza vaccination. The subset here: circulating Tfh, non-naive CD4+CXCR5+PD-1+ (ICOS+CD38+ or ICOS-CD38-). This TCR was sampled from an adult who received the influenza vaccine. The CDR3 loop is CASSPGLTRTDTQYF. The CDR3 DNA sequence: TGTGCCAGCAGCCCGGGCCTCACTCGCACAGATACGCAGTATTTT.